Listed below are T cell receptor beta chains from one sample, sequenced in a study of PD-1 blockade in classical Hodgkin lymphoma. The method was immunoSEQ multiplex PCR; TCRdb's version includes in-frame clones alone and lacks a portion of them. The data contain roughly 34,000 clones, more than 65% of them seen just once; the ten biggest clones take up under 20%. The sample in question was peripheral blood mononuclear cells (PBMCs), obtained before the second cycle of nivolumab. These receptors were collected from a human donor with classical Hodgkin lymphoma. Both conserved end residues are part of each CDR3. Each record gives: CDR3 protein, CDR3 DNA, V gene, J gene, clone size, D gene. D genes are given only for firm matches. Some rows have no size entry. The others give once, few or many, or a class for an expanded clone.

CASSKGPQGVEEQYF	TGTGCCAGTAGTAAGGGGCCACAGGGAGTCGAGGAGCAGTACTTC	TRBV19	TRBJ2-7	-	-
CAISGRDYSSTNTQYF	TGTGCCATCAGTGGCCGGGACTACTCTAGCACAAATACGCAGTATTTT	TRBV10-3	TRBJ2-3	-	TRBD2
CSARGTDEQFF	TGCAGTGCTAGAGGGACGGATGAGCAGTTCTTC	TRBV20-1	TRBJ2-1	-	-
CASGDGLEDTQYF	TGTGCCAGCGGGGACGGGTTGGAAGATACGCAGTATTTT	TRBV11-2	TRBJ2-3	-	-
CASSAGQGYYGYTF	TGTGCCAGCAGCGCCGGACAGGGATACTATGGCTACACCTTC	TRBV9	TRBJ1-2	-	TRBD1
CATSSSWGETQYF	TGTGCCACCTCGTCCTCGTGGGGGGAGACCCAGTACTTC	TRBV6-6	TRBJ2-5	-	-
CASILAGGPDTQYF	TGTGCCAGCATACTAGCGGGGGGGCCGGATACGCAGTATTTT	TRBV7-9	TRBJ2-3	-	TRBD2
CATRRGSYNEQFF	TGTGCCACGCGAAGGGGATCCTACAATGAGCAGTTCTTC	TRBV15	TRBJ2-1	-	-
CASSEPGSSVEAFF	TGTGCCAGCAGCGAGCCGGGTTCAAGTGTGGAAGCTTTCTTT	TRBV5-4	TRBJ1-1	-	-
CASSLFSGLVQETQYF	TGTGCCAGCAGCTTGTTTTCGGGACTAGTGCAAGAGACCCAGTACTTC	TRBV5-6	TRBJ2-5	-	TRBD2
CASRVAGGVYNEQFF	TGTGCCAGCAGGGTAGCGGGGGGGGTCTACAATGAGCAGTTCTTC	TRBV2	TRBJ2-1	few	TRBD2
CASTSWTGLYGYTF	TGTGCCAGCACCTCTTGGACAGGGTTATATGGCTACACCTTC	TRBV5-4	TRBJ1-2	-	TRBD1
CASSIGLTNEQFF	TGTGCCAGTAGTATAGGGCTAACCAATGAGCAGTTCTTC	TRBV19	TRBJ2-1	-	-
CASSVGTLTEAFF	TGTGCCAGCAGCGTAGGCACCCTGACTGAAGCTTTCTTT	TRBV9	TRBJ1-1	-	-
CASSPGRSSQETQYF	TGTGCCAGCTCACCAGGACGGAGCTCCCAAGAGACCCAGTACTTC	TRBV18	TRBJ2-5	-	-
CASSLGGTATYGYTF	TGTGCCAGCAGCTTAGGGGGGACAGCGACCTATGGCTACACCTTC	TRBV7-2	TRBJ1-2	few	TRBD1
CASSEAWGVNYGYTF	TGTGCCAGCAGTGAAGCCTGGGGAGTTAACTATGGCTACACCTTC	TRBV6-1	TRBJ1-2	-	-
CAWSSQRRLGTDTQYF	TGTGCCTGGAGTTCACAAAGGAGACTAGGGACAGATACGCAGTATTTT	TRBV30	TRBJ2-3	-	-
CASSSSSSYEQYF	TGTGCCAGCAGCTCTTCTAGCTCCTACGAGCAGTACTTC	TRBV7-2	TRBJ2-7	-	-
CASSRPGGAGSFEAFF	TGCGCCAGCAGCCGCCCTGGGGGGGCGGGAAGTTTTGAAGCTTTCTTT	TRBV4-1	TRBJ1-1	-	-
CASSLRPPGTSSYEQYF	TGCGCCAGCAGCTTGAGGCCTCCCGGGACTAGCTCCTACGAGCAGTACTTC	TRBV5-1	TRBJ2-7	-	TRBD2
CASNRGRTDTQYF	TGTGCCAGCAACAGGGGGCGAACAGATACGCAGTATTTT	TRBV2	TRBJ2-3	few	TRBD1
CASSWGGDTEAFF	TGTGCCAGCAGTTGGGGGGGTGACACTGAAGCTTTCTTT	TRBV9	TRBJ1-1	-	-
CATSRDLYRTDTQYF	TGTGCCACCAGCAGAGATCTGTACCGCACAGATACGCAGTATTTT	TRBV15	TRBJ2-3	-	-
CASSNPGQENTEAFF	TGTGCCAGCAGCAATCCGGGACAGGAAAACACTGAAGCTTTCTTT	TRBV7-3	TRBJ1-1	-	TRBD1
CASSEWTGNTEAFF	TGTGCCAGCAGTGAATGGACAGGGAACACTGAAGCTTTCTTT	TRBV6-1	TRBJ1-1	-	TRBD1
CASSDSPGDTQYF	TGTGCCAGCAGTGACTCGCCCGGCGATACGCAGTATTTT	TRBV6-4	TRBJ2-3	-	-
CASSPPERGPYNEQFF	TGTGCCAGCTCACCACCGGAGCGGGGGCCCTACAATGAGCAGTTCTTC	TRBV18	TRBJ2-1	-	TRBD2
CASSLARDTDTQYF	TGCGCCAGCAGCTTGGCCCGGGACACAGATACGCAGTATTTT	TRBV5-1	TRBJ2-3	-	-
CASSPDSHEAFF	TGTGCCAGCAGCCCCGACAGCCATGAAGCTTTCTTT	TRBV7-8	TRBJ1-1	-	-
CASSRRDPNEKLFF	TGTGCCAGTAGTCGTCGGGACCCTAATGAAAAACTGTTTTTT	TRBV19	TRBJ1-4	-	-
CATSRTNTGELFF	TGTGCCACCAGCAGGACGAACACCGGGGAGCTGTTTTTT	TRBV15	TRBJ2-2	-	-
CAWSPLEASNEKLFF	TGTGCCTGGAGCCCTCTGGAGGCTTCTAATGAAAAACTGTTTTTT	TRBV30	TRBJ1-4	-	-
CASSLGGARSPTNEKLFF	TGCGCCAGCAGCTTGGGGGGGGCGCGTAGTCCAACTAATGAAAAACTGTTTTTT	TRBV5-1	TRBJ1-4	-	-
CASSLGPDRFESYTF	TGTGCCAGCAGCTTAGGACCCGACAGATTCGAGAGCTACACCTTC	TRBV7-2	TRBJ1-2	-	-
CASGIYGDTEAFF	TGTGCCAGTGGAATCTATGGGGACACTGAAGCTTTCTTT	TRBV19	TRBJ1-1	-	-
CASSVNSHNNEQFF	TGTGCCAGCAGCGTAAACTCCCATAACAATGAGCAGTTCTTC	TRBV9	TRBJ2-1	-	-
CASSQGPRFSYEQYF	TGCGCCAGCAGCCAAGGTCCCCGTTTCTCCTACGAGCAGTACTTC	TRBV4-3	TRBJ2-7	-	-
CASSLAPGQGVAPEAFF	TGTGCCAGCAGCTTAGCGCCGGGACAGGGAGTAGCTCCCGAAGCTTTCTTT	TRBV7-6	TRBJ1-1	-	TRBD1
CASSQGLAGDEQYF	TGTGCCAGCAGCCAGGGACTAGCGGGAGACGAGCAGTACTTC	TRBV11-3	TRBJ2-7	-	TRBD2
CASSQLAGGQYQETQYF	TGTGCCAGCAGCCAGTTAGCGGGGGGCCAGTACCAAGAGACCCAGTACTTC	TRBV13	TRBJ2-5	once	TRBD2
CASSIGLAGGRSPTQYF	TGCGCCAGCAGCATCGGACTAGCGGGGGGCCGTAGTCCTACGCAGTATTTT	TRBV5-1	TRBJ2-3	once	TRBD2
CASGPEQRTRETQYF	TGTGCCAGCGGTCCCGAACAGAGAACGAGAGAGACCCAGTACTTC	TRBV7-9	TRBJ2-5	once	-
CASSSGPSNQPQHF	TGTGCCAGCAGCTCGGGGCCTAGCAATCAGCCCCAGCATTTT	TRBV7-2	TRBJ1-5	-	-
CASSKKTTGEETQYF	TGCGCCAGCAGCAAGAAAACGACAGGGGAAGAGACCCAGTACTTC	TRBV4-1	TRBJ2-5	-	TRBD1
CAIAASGGNEQYF	TGTGCCATCGCAGCTAGCGGGGGGAACGAGCAGTACTTC	TRBV10-3	TRBJ2-7	-	TRBD2
CASSHDRVNTEAFF	TGCGCCAGCAGCCACGACAGGGTGAACACTGAAGCTTTCTTT	TRBV4-3	TRBJ1-1	-	TRBD1
CASSRGLAGGSEQYF	TGCGCCAGCAGCCGGGGACTAGCGGGAGGCAGCGAGCAGTACTTC	TRBV4-3	TRBJ2-7	-	TRBD2
CASSLAETQYF	TGTGCCAGCAGCTTGGCAGAGACCCAGTACTTC	TRBV5-4	TRBJ2-5	-	-
CASSQGTPDDTEAFF	TGCGCCAGCAGCCAAGGGACTCCTGATGACACTGAAGCTTTCTTT	TRBV4-3	TRBJ1-1	-	-
CASSLDILAGGDSEQFF	TGTGCCAGCAGCTTAGATATACTAGCGGGGGGAGATAGCGAGCAGTTCTTC	TRBV11-2	TRBJ2-1	-	TRBD2
CASSPNSGVNQETQYF	TGCGCCAGCAGCCCCAATAGCGGGGTCAACCAAGAGACCCAGTACTTC	TRBV5-1	TRBJ2-5	-	TRBD2
CASSPPVYNEQFF	TGTGCCAGCAGCCCACCCGTGTACAATGAGCAGTTCTTC	TRBV7-9	TRBJ2-1	-	-
CATSRGTGKQYF	TGTGCCACCTCCCGGGGGACAGGGAAGCAGTACTTC	TRBV6-5	TRBJ2-7	-	TRBD1
CATTLDRVDQPQHF	TGTGCCACCACCTTGGACAGGGTCGATCAGCCCCAGCATTTT	TRBV15	TRBJ1-5	-	TRBD1
CASSPRPRAENTEAFF	TGTGCCAGCAGCCCCCGCCCGAGGGCAGAGAACACTGAAGCTTTCTTT	TRBV14	TRBJ1-1	-	-